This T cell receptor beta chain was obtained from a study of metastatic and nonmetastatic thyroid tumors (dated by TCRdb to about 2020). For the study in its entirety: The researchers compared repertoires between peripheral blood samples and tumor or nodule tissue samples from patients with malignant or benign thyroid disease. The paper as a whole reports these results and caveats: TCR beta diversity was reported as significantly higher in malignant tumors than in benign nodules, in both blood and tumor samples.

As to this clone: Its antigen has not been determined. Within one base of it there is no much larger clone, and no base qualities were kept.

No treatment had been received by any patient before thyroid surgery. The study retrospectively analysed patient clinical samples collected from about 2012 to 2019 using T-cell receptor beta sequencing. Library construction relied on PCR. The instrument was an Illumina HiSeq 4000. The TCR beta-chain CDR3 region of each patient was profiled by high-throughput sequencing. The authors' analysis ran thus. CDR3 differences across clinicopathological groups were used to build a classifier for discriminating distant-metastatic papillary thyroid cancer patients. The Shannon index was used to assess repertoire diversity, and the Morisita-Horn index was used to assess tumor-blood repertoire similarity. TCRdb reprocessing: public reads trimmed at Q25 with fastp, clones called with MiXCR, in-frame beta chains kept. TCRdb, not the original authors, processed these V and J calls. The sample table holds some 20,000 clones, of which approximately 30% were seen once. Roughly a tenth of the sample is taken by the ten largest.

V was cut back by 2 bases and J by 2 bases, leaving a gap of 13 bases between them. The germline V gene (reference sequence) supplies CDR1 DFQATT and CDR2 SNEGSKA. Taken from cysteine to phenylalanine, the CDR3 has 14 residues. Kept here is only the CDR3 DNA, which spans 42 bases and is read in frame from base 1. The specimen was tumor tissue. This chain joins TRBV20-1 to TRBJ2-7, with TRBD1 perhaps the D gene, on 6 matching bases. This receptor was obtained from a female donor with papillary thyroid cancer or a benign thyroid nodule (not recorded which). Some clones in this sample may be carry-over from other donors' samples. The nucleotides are TGCAGTGCTAGAATCCCCAGGGGACCCTACGAGCAGTACTTC. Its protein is CSARIPRGPYEQYF.